These 20 T cell receptor beta chains came from one sample sequenced in a study of T cells in Graves' hyperthyroidism and ophthalmopathy (dated by TCRdb to about 2019). To prepare the library, multiplex PCR was applied. TCRdb shows the sequencer as Illumina HiSeq 2000. The TCR beta CDR3 regions were amplified from the RNA transcripts. A first-round RT-PCR of the TCR CDR3 used the HTBI primer set with the Qiagen OneStep RT-PCR kit. TCRdb reran the public reads through fastp at Q25 and MiXCR, keeping productive beta chains. Duplicate CDR3 protein sequences are folded into a single record with the most common DNA and genes. The sample table shows hundreds of thousands of distinct CDR3 sequences, and approximately 13% are seen once. 9.2% of the sample lies in the top ten. The sample taken for sequencing was blood. All receptors derive from a young woman with Graves' hyperthyroidism.

This clonotype was seen many times. The V gene is TRBV19, the J gene TRBJ2-1; D perhaps matches TRBD1 (6 bases). V gave up 6 bases and J gave up 8 bases, with 11 bases separating them. Germline V gives CDR1 LNHDA, CDR2 SQIVND (reference sequence). This CDR3 has 12 residues. CDR3 in amino acids: CASSRDNDEQFF. The CDR3 DNA reads as TGTGCCAGTAGCCGGGACAACGATGAGCAGTTCTTC.

This clonotype was picked up many times. The chain has TRBV20-1 and TRBJ2-1; D call uncertain. The V gene lost 3 bases and the J gene lost 8 bases, with 20 bases spanning the gap. This CDR3 region has 15 residues. Germline values: CDR1 DFQATT, CDR2 SNEGSKA (reference sequence). The CDR3 DNA reads TGCAGTGCTAGTTTGCCGGAAATAATCCGGGATGAGCAGTTCTTC. This translates into CSASLPEIIRDEQFF.

This clonotype was recorded at least ten times. The rearrangement joins TRBV2 to TRBJ1-5, with D possibly being TRBD1 (6 bases). Deletions cut 4 bases from V and 0 bases from J, with 7 bases between. This CDR3 is built from 14 residues. Germline loops: CDR1 SNHLY, CDR2 FYNNEI. The CDR3 region is CASSGGHSNQPQHF. The CDR3 bases are TGTGCCAGCAGTGGGGGACATAGCAATCAGCCCCAGCATTTT.

A few counts support this clonotype. The chain couples TRBV7-9 to TRBJ1-6, with 8 positions matching TRBD1. CDR3 length equals 15 residues. Germline V gene lookup returns CDR1 SEHNR and CDR2 FQNEAQ (reference sequence). The trim removed 5 bases at V and 5 bases at J, leaving 5 bases unmatched. The CDR3 DNA sequence: TGTGCCAGCAGCGCAGGACAGGGAGATAATTCACCCCTCCACTTT. Residues: CASSAGQGDNSPLHF.

This clonotype was picked up many times. The chain carries TRBV7-8 and TRBJ1-3; TRBD1 might be the D (6 bases). The CDR3 covers 20 residues. Deletions cut 5 bases from V and 3 bases from J, with 29 bases between. Germline CDR1 reads SGHVS; CDR2 reads FQNEAQ. The CDR3 coding sequence is TGTGCCAGCAGCACAACCGACGCGGACAGCCAGGTCATTAATGGAAACACCATATATTTT. This sequence encodes CASSTTDADSQVINGNTIYF. Full variable domain (remainder filled in from reference TRBV7-8 and TRBJ1-3): GAGVSQSPRYKVAKRGQDVALRCDPISGHVSLFWYQQALGQGPEFLTYFQNEAQLDKSGLPSDRFFAERPEGSVSTLKIQRTQQEDSAVYLCASSTTDADSQVINGNTIYFGEGSWLTVV.

This clonotype appeared many times. The chain employs TRBV28 and TRBJ1-5; no firm D call. The CDR3 contains 16 residues. CDR1 and CDR2 (germline): MDHEN, SYDVKM. V dropped 4 bases and J dropped 1 base, with 14 bases sitting between them. In DNA form, the CDR3 reads TGTGCCAGCAGTTCACGACACGACCTCAGCAATCAGCCCCAGCATTTT. Protein: CASSSRHDLSNQPQHF.

There are many counts of this clonotype. The CDR3 sequence is CSASISGSDGQETQYF. CDR3 in DNA: TGCAGTGCTAGCATAAGCGGATCTGACGGACAAGAGACCCAGTACTTC. V usage is TRBV20-1 and J usage is TRBJ2-5; perhaps TRBD2 as D (5 bases). Between the trimmed V and J ends, which lost 3 bases and 2 bases, there was a span of 19 bases. The CDR3 contains 16 residues. Germline loops: CDR1 DFQATT, CDR2 SNEGSKA (reference sequence).

This clonotype occurred many times. The chain combines TRBV28 with TRBJ1-6; D is unclear. This CDR3 contains 16 residues. The germline gives CDR1 MDHEN, CDR2 SYDVKM. V was cut by 8 bases and J by 0 bases, with 14 bases left in between. The CDR3 DNA reads TGTGCCAGCGTAAGACATCAAAGCTCCTATAATTCACCCCTCCACTTT. It encodes CASVRHQSSYNSPLHF.

This chain links TRBV20-1 with TRBJ1-5; TRBD1 aligns across 7 bases. The CDR3 contains 12 residues. Unmatched junction bases numbered 2, after V lost 5 bases and J lost 4 bases. Germline loops: CDR1 DFQATT, CDR2 SNEGSKA (reference sequence). The CDR3 spells CSAAQGNQPQHF. DNA of the CDR3: TGCAGTGCTGCACAGGGGAATCAGCCCCAGCATTTT.

This clonotype came up many times. The genes are TRBV30 and TRBJ2-5, with a tentative D call TRBD2 (7 bases). The germline gives CDR1 GTSNPN, CDR2 SVGIG (reference sequence). There are 13 residues in the CDR3. Trimming shortened V by 5 bases and J by 1 base, and 11 bases separated the two germline ends. CDR3 sequence: CAWGGGGQETQYF. Here the CDR3 DNA reads TGTGCCTGGGGGGGCGGGGGCCAAGAGACCCAGTACTTC.

This clonotype was seen at least ten times. The genes are TRBV6-2 or TRBV6-3 and TRBJ2-7; no clear D gene. Germline CDR1 MNHEY, CDR2 SVGEGT. Trimming shortened V by 0 bases and J by 1 base, and 10 bases separated the two germline ends. The CDR3 contains 15 residues. The DNA of the CDR3 is TGTGCCAGCAGTTACTCGCCTCCGAGTTCCTACGAGCAGTACTTC. It translates to CASSYSPPSSYEQYF.

V and J are TRBV5-4 and TRBJ1-1; D may be TRBD1 (5 bases). Germline loops: CDR1 SGHNT, CDR2 YYREEE (reference sequence). V was clipped by 4 bases and J by 0 bases, with 19 bases between them. The CDR3 has 17 amino acids. CDR3 sequence (DNA): TGTGCCAGCAGCCCCCAGGGTGCGCTGGGAATGAACACTGAAGCTTTCTTT. This gives the protein CASSPQGALGMNTEAFF.

This clonotype was found many times. CDR3 residues: CASGGAGLGEQYF. CDR3 DNA: TGTGCCAGCGGTGGGGCGGGCTTGGGGGAGCAGTACTTC. The gene calls are TRBV28 and TRBJ2-7; D is possibly TRBD1 or TRBD2 (5 bases each). This CDR3 has 13 residues. Trimming stripped 8 bases from V and 7 bases from J, with 18 bases between. From germline, CDR1 is MDHEN and CDR2 SYDVKM. The variable domain in full, completed from reference TRBV28 and TRBJ2-7, reads DVKVTQSSRYLVKRTGEKVFLECVQDMDHENMFWYRQDPGLGLRLIYFSYDVKMKEKGDIPEGYSVSREKKERFSLILESASTNQTSMYLCASGGAGLGEQYFGPGTRLTVT.

Remarks on this clonotype: A much more abundant neighbour one base away suggests this may be a read error. V usage is TRBV6-2 or TRBV6-3 and J usage is TRBJ2-5, with 13 bases lining up with TRBD2. The CDR3 is 16 amino acids. In germline, CDR1 is MNHEY, CDR2 SVGEGT. The CDR3 DNA is TGTGCCAGCAACCCGGGACTAGCGGGGCCCCAAGAGACCCAGCACTTC. Translated: CASNPGLAGPQETQHF.

This chain connects TRBV28 to TRBJ2-3; TRBD1 aligns across 7 bases. The CDR3 has 14 residues. Trimming took 5 bases from V and 5 from J; bases not matched to a gene: 7. Per the germline V gene, CDR1 is MDHEN and CDR2 is SYDVKM. The CDR3 DNA sequence: TGTGCCAGCAGTCTCTCGACAGGGTTAGATACGCAGTATTTT. This codes for CASSLSTGLDTQYF. The variable domain in full, with the rest retrieved from reference TRBV28 and TRBJ2-3, is DVKVTQSSRYLVKRTGEKVFLECVQDMDHENMFWYRQDPGLGLRLIYFSYDVKMKEKGDIPEGYSVSREKKERFSLILESASTNQTSMYLCASSLSTGLDTQYFGPGTRLTVL.

This clonotype was counted at least ten times. V and J are TRBV27 and TRBJ2-1; maybe TRBD1 (6 bases). This CDR3 has 15 residues. V dropped 5 bases and J dropped 3 bases, with 14 bases sitting between them. Germline V gives CDR1 MNHEY, CDR2 SMNVEV (reference sequence). The CDR3, as DNA: TGTGCCAGCAGTCCAGGGGCCTCCTTCTACAATGAGCAGTTCTTC. It encodes CASSPGASFYNEQFF.

This clonotype was counted at least ten times. The gene calls are TRBV7-8 and TRBJ2-5, with 8 bases lining up with TRBD1. Germline V gene data show CDR1 as SGHVS and CDR2 as FQNEAQ. This CDR3 region has 16 residues. The junction had 4 bases not matched to a gene; V was cut back by 0 bases and J by 1 base. CDR3 nucleotide sequence: TGTGCCAGCAGCTTAGCTTACAGGGGGACCCAAGAGACCCAGTACTTC. It translates to CASSLAYRGTQETQYF. The entire variable domain, with the rest obtained from reference TRBV7-8 and TRBJ2-5, is as follows: GAGVSQSPRYKVAKRGQDVALRCDPISGHVSLFWYQQALGQGPEFLTYFQNEAQLDKSGLPSDRFFAERPEGSVSTLKIQRTQQEDSAVYLCASSLAYRGTQETQYFGPGTRLLVL.

The chain combines TRBV6-1 with TRBJ2-1, with 7 bases lining up with TRBD2. Germline CDR1 reads MNHNS; CDR2 reads SASEGT. V lost 6 bases to trimming and J lost 9 bases; unmatched junction nucleotides: 8. The CDR3 totals 13 residues. The CDR3 sequence is CASRGGSLGEQFF. The CDR3 DNA is TGTGCCAGCAGGGGCGGGAGTTTAGGTGAGCAGTTCTTC.

In this sample, this clonotype turned up many times. The chain joins TRBV6-2 or TRBV6-3 to TRBJ2-5; D might be TRBD1 or TRBD2, each matching 5 bases. Trimming took off 5 bases at V and 2 bases at J, with 15 bases between the two ends. CDR3 length: 15 amino acids. In germline, CDR1 is MNHEY, CDR2 SVGEGT. This CDR3 is CASSPDRDPQETQYF. The CDR3 DNA sequence: TGTGCCAGCAGTCCGGACCGGGACCCTCAAGAGACCCAGTACTTC.

This clonotype was detected ten times or more. This chain links TRBV6-1 with TRBJ2-7; D is unresolved. CDR3 length equals 14 residues. V dropped 8 bases and J dropped 4 bases, with 18 bases sitting between them. Germline loops: CDR1 MNHNS, CDR2 SASEGT. This chain's CDR3 is CASALGVSPYEQYF. The CDR3 DNA reads TGTGCCAGCGCCCTTGGGGTGAGCCCTTACGAGCAGTACTTC.